The rows below give T cell receptor beta chains drawn from one sample of a study of glioma-infiltrating T cells. Each CDR3 protein gets one entry after TCRdb re-called the multiplex PCR reads with MiXCR. The table shows more than 350,000 distinct CDR3 sequences, with 41% occurring only once. Sequencing used glioma tissue, nonneoplastic brain tissue, or PBMCs (not recorded which). The receptors were sampled from a human donor with low-grade glioma or glioblastoma, undergoing nonglioma brain surgery, or in good health (not recorded which). CDR3s include the opening cysteine and the closing phenylalanine or tryptophan. Fields, in order: clone size, V gene, J gene, D gene, CDR3 protein, CDR3 DNA. The D gene is left open where the match is weak. Expanded clones get a size class; other rows say once, few or many, or leave the size out.

clone_size: few
v_call: TRBV7-9
j_call: TRBJ2-1
d_call: -
cdr3_aa: CASSPFQYNEQFF
cdr3_nt: TGTGCCAGCAGCCCGTTCCAATACAATGAGCAGTTCTTC

clone_size: -
v_call: TRBV20-1
j_call: TRBJ2-3
d_call: TRBD2
cdr3_aa: CSVAPAPGLAGGVTNTQYF
cdr3_nt: TGCAGTGTCGCGCCGGCACCGGGACTAGCGGGAGGAGTCACAAATACGCAGTATTTT

clone_size: -
v_call: TRBV28
j_call: TRBJ2-3
d_call: -
cdr3_aa: CASSHRIAGKGASTDTQYF
cdr3_nt: TGTGCCAGCAGTCACCGGATAGCAGGGAAAGGGGCTAGCACAGATACGCAGTATTTT

clone_size: few
v_call: TRBV7-9
j_call: TRBJ2-3
d_call: TRBD2
cdr3_aa: CASSLNGGLATDTQYF
cdr3_nt: TGTGCCAGCAGCTTAAACGGGGGACTAGCAACAGATACGCAGTATTTT

clone_size: -
v_call: TRBV28
j_call: TRBJ2-7
d_call: -
cdr3_aa: CASSSPPRTSFYEQYF
cdr3_nt: TGTGCCAGCAGTTCCCCACCCCGAACTAGTTTCTACGAGCAGTACTTC

clone_size: -
v_call: TRBV5-1
j_call: TRBJ2-1
d_call: -
cdr3_aa: CASSFTSTEYNEQFF
cdr3_nt: TGCGCCAGCAGCTTTACCTCCACCGAATACAATGAGCAGTTCTTC

clone_size: -
v_call: TRBV28
j_call: TRBJ2-7
d_call: -
cdr3_aa: CASSFSLTQTLESYERYF
cdr3_nt: TGTGCCAGCAGTTTTTCCCTGACTCAAACCTTAGAATCCTACGAGCGGTACTTC

clone_size: -
v_call: TRBV28
j_call: TRBJ2-3
d_call: -
cdr3_aa: CASSPPGGARDTDTQYF
cdr3_nt: TGTGCCAGCAGTCCTCCGGGCGGGGCGCGGGACACAGATACGCAGTATTTT

clone_size: once
v_call: TRBV20-1
j_call: TRBJ2-5
d_call: -
cdr3_aa: CSASSGRAETQYF
cdr3_nt: TGCAGTGCTAGCTCAGGCAGGGCGGAGACCCAGTACTTC

clone_size: many
v_call: TRBV6-2/TRBV6-3
j_call: TRBJ2-7
d_call: -
cdr3_aa: CASSYSGQWWYEQYF
cdr3_nt: TGTGCCAGCAGTTACTCCGGACAGTGGTGGTACGAGCAGTACTTC

clone_size: -
v_call: TRBV2
j_call: TRBJ2-7
d_call: TRBD2
cdr3_aa: CASSEVISGAYEQYF
cdr3_nt: TGTGCCAGCAGTGAAGTTATTAGCGGGGCCTACGAGCAGTACTTC

clone_size: -
v_call: TRBV10-3
j_call: TRBJ2-7
d_call: TRBD2
cdr3_aa: CAIRREGSYEQYF
cdr3_nt: TGTGCCATCAGGCGGGAGGGCTCTTACGAGCAGTACTTC

clone_size: many
v_call: TRBV27
j_call: TRBJ2-7
d_call: TRBD2
cdr3_aa: CASSLAGANNEQYF
cdr3_nt: TGTGCCAGCAGTTTAGCGGGAGCGAACAACGAGCAGTACTTC

clone_size: -
v_call: TRBV20-1
j_call: TRBJ2-1
d_call: -
cdr3_aa: CSTRDEGNEQFF
cdr3_nt: TGCAGTACTAGAGATGAGGGCAATGAGCAGTTCTTC

clone_size: few
v_call: TRBV7-9
j_call: TRBJ2-7
d_call: -
cdr3_aa: CASSLATSEQYF
cdr3_nt: TGTGCCAGCAGCTTAGCCACTTCCGAGCAGTACTTC

clone_size: once
v_call: TRBV7-2
j_call: TRBJ2-3
d_call: -
cdr3_aa: CASSQGYTDTQYF
cdr3_nt: TGTGCCAGCAGCCAGGGCTACACAGATACGCAGTATTTT

clone_size: few
v_call: TRBV4-2
j_call: TRBJ2-7
d_call: TRBD2
cdr3_aa: CASSPELAGSYEQYF
cdr3_nt: TGTGCCAGCAGCCCCGAGCTAGCGGGGTCCTACGAGCAGTACTTC

clone_size: -
v_call: TRBV28
j_call: TRBJ2-7
d_call: -
cdr3_aa: CASRSDGEQYF
cdr3_nt: TGTGCCAGCAGGTCCGACGGCGAGCAGTACTTC

clone_size: -
v_call: TRBV28
j_call: TRBJ1-5
d_call: -
cdr3_aa: CASIPIGNQPQHF
cdr3_nt: TGTGCCAGCATTCCCATAGGAAATCAGCCCCAACATTTT

clone_size: -
v_call: TRBV2
j_call: TRBJ2-2
d_call: -
cdr3_aa: CASTGGGRTGELFF
cdr3_nt: TGTGCCAGCACCGGAGGGGGACGGACCGGGGAGCTGTTTTTT

clone_size: -
v_call: TRBV5-1
j_call: TRBJ1-2
d_call: -
cdr3_aa: CASSLGQPNYGHTF
cdr3_nt: TGCGCCAGCAGCTTAGGACAGCCTAACTATGGCCACACCTTC

clone_size: many
v_call: TRBV6-5
j_call: TRBJ2-3
d_call: TRBD1
cdr3_aa: CASSYIGTGGTDTQYF
cdr3_nt: TGTGCCAGCAGTTACATCGGGACAGGGGGCACAGATACGCAGTATTTT

clone_size: many
v_call: TRBV6-1
j_call: TRBJ2-3
d_call: -
cdr3_aa: CASSYGTISDTQYF
cdr3_nt: TGTGCCAGCAGTTACGGTACGATCTCAGATACGCAGTATTTT

clone_size: few
v_call: TRBV20-1
j_call: TRBJ2-3
d_call: TRBD2
cdr3_aa: CSARGASGRADTQYF
cdr3_nt: TGCAGTGCTAGAGGGGCTAGCGGGAGAGCAGATACGCAGTATTTT

clone_size: many
v_call: TRBV6-2/TRBV6-3
j_call: TRBJ1-2
d_call: TRBD1
cdr3_aa: CASRGQGNYGYTF
cdr3_nt: TGTGCCAGCAGAGGACAGGGGAACTATGGCTACACCTTC

clone_size: few
v_call: TRBV20-1
j_call: TRBJ2-1
d_call: TRBD2
cdr3_aa: CSAPQGLAIDEQFF
cdr3_nt: TGCAGTGCCCCCCAGGGACTAGCTATCGATGAGCAGTTCTTC

clone_size: -
v_call: TRBV20-1
j_call: TRBJ2-2
d_call: TRBD1
cdr3_aa: CSARDRVPGELFF
cdr3_nt: TGCAGTGCAAGGGACAGGGTCCCCGGGGAGCTGTTTTTT

clone_size: -
v_call: TRBV12-3/TRBV12-4
j_call: TRBJ1-1
d_call: -
cdr3_aa: CASSLALGVENTEAFF
cdr3_nt: TGTGCCAGCAGTTTAGCGCTGGGTGTCGAGAACACTGAAGCTTTCTTT

clone_size: many
v_call: TRBV15
j_call: TRBJ1-5
d_call: -
cdr3_aa: CATSRDQFYSNQPQHF
cdr3_nt: TGTGCCACCAGCAGAGATCAATTCTATAGCAATCAGCCCCAGCATTTT

clone_size: -
v_call: TRBV4-1
j_call: TRBJ2-7
d_call: -
cdr3_aa: CASSPPAASYEQYF
cdr3_nt: TGCGCCAGCAGCCCACCGGCAGCATCCTACGAGCAGTACTTC

clone_size: -
v_call: TRBV20-1
j_call: TRBJ2-7
d_call: TRBD1
cdr3_aa: CSARAGQIGTASYEQYF
cdr3_nt: TGCAGTGCTAGAGCTGGTCAGATCGGGACAGCTTCCTACGAGCAGTACTTC

clone_size: few
v_call: TRBV6-1
j_call: TRBJ2-7
d_call: TRBD1
cdr3_aa: CASSVAGQGDYEQYF
cdr3_nt: TGTGCCAGCAGCGTTGCGGGACAGGGAGACTACGAGCAGTACTTC

clone_size: -
v_call: TRBV27
j_call: TRBJ1-5
d_call: TRBD1
cdr3_aa: CASSLSLGQGGDLPQHF
cdr3_nt: TGTGCCAGCAGTTTATCGCTTGGACAGGGTGGGGATCTGCCCCAGCACTTT

clone_size: many
v_call: TRBV2
j_call: TRBJ1-1
d_call: -
cdr3_aa: CASSGRGNTEAFF
cdr3_nt: TGTGCCAGCAGTGGGCGGGGGAACACTGAAGCTTTCTTT

clone_size: -
v_call: TRBV11-2
j_call: TRBJ1-2
d_call: TRBD1
cdr3_aa: CASSLDPDRDGGYTF
cdr3_nt: TGTGCCAGCAGCTTAGATCCCGACAGGGATGGTGGCTACACCTTC

clone_size: few
v_call: TRBV7-2
j_call: TRBJ2-5
d_call: TRBD2
cdr3_aa: CASRVSGRETQYF
cdr3_nt: TGTGCCAGCAGAGTTAGCGGGAGAGAGACCCAGTACTTC

clone_size: few
v_call: TRBV4-2
j_call: TRBJ2-7
d_call: -
cdr3_aa: CASSPRGAGYEQYF
cdr3_nt: TGTGCCAGCAGCCCACGGGGCGCGGGCTACGAGCAGTACTTC

clone_size: few
v_call: TRBV4-2
j_call: TRBJ2-1
d_call: TRBD2
cdr3_aa: CASSQEIGLALNEQFF
cdr3_nt: TGTGCCAGCAGCCAAGAAATCGGACTAGCCCTCAATGAGCAGTTCTTC

clone_size: -
v_call: TRBV18
j_call: TRBJ1-1
d_call: -
cdr3_aa: CASSLPRQGKLNTEAFF
cdr3_nt: TGTGCCAGCTCACTCCCCCGGCAGGGGAAGTTGAACACTGAAGCTTTCTTT

clone_size: many
v_call: TRBV6-7
j_call: TRBJ2-3
d_call: -
cdr3_aa: CASSYSSSRRDTQYF
cdr3_nt: TGTGCCAGCAGTTACTCGAGTAGCAGAAGAGATACGCAGTATTTT

clone_size: many
v_call: TRBV6-1
j_call: TRBJ1-5
d_call: -
cdr3_aa: CASSEKGPQHF
cdr3_nt: TGTGCCAGCAGTGAAAAAGGGCCCCAGCATTTT

clone_size: many
v_call: TRBV20-1
j_call: TRBJ2-1
d_call: -
cdr3_aa: CSPFGNEQFF
cdr3_nt: TGCAGTCCCTTCGGCAATGAGCAGTTCTTC

clone_size: -
v_call: TRBV12-5
j_call: TRBJ1-5
d_call: -
cdr3_aa: CASGSGPRGNQPQHF
cdr3_nt: TGTGCTAGTGGTTCCGGTCCCCGTGGCAATCAGCCCCAGCATTTT

clone_size: -
v_call: TRBV7-6
j_call: TRBJ2-3
d_call: -
cdr3_aa: CASSLASRGDTQYF
cdr3_nt: TGTGCCAGCAGCTTAGCTTCTAGAGGAGATACGCAGTATTTT

clone_size: -
v_call: TRBV20-1
j_call: TRBJ1-4
d_call: -
cdr3_aa: CSVLGIPNEKLFF
cdr3_nt: TGCAGTGTCTTAGGGATACCGAATGAAAAACTGTTTTTT

clone_size: -
v_call: TRBV6-6
j_call: TRBJ2-7
d_call: -
cdr3_aa: CASSYGFVYEQYF
cdr3_nt: TGTGCCAGCAGTTACGGATTCGTCTACGAGCAGTACTTC

clone_size: -
v_call: TRBV27
j_call: TRBJ2-7
d_call: TRBD2
cdr3_aa: CARSLAGGFPYEQYF
cdr3_nt: TGTGCCAGAAGTTTAGCGGGAGGATTTCCCTACGAGCAGTACTTC

clone_size: many
v_call: TRBV6-1
j_call: TRBJ1-2
d_call: -
cdr3_aa: CASSENANYGYTF
cdr3_nt: TGTGCCAGCAGTGAAAACGCTAACTATGGCTACACCTTC

clone_size: many
v_call: TRBV6-2/TRBV6-3
j_call: TRBJ2-7
d_call: -
cdr3_aa: CASSYPPISATYSYEQYF
cdr3_nt: TGTGCCAGCAGTTACCCCCCGATCTCCGCCACCTACTCCTACGAGCAGTACTTC

clone_size: -
v_call: TRBV6-1
j_call: TRBJ2-3
d_call: -
cdr3_aa: CASTDFQTDTQYF
cdr3_nt: TGTGCCAGCACGGATTTCCAGACAGATACGCAGTATTTT

clone_size: -
v_call: TRBV24-1
j_call: TRBJ2-5
d_call: TRBD1
cdr3_aa: CATSDLGGRDSMPQETQYF
cdr3_nt: TGTGCCACCAGTGATTTGGGGGGCCGGGACAGCATGCCACAAGAGACCCAGTACTTC

clone_size: many
v_call: TRBV20-1
j_call: TRBJ1-1
d_call: -
cdr3_aa: CSASITEAFF
cdr3_nt: TGCAGTGCTAGCATAACTGAAGCTTTCTTT

clone_size: -
v_call: TRBV6-1
j_call: TRBJ1-1
d_call: -
cdr3_aa: CASSRRLTRTAALVGDAEAFF
cdr3_nt: TGTGCCAGCAGTCGGCGCCTAACCCGGACAGCCGCCTTGGTGGGTGACGCTGAAGCTTTCTTT

clone_size: -
v_call: TRBV4-1
j_call: TRBJ2-6
d_call: -
cdr3_aa: CASSRERRGWANVLTF
cdr3_nt: TGCGCCAGCAGCCGTGAAAGGAGGGGCTGGGCCAACGTCCTGACTTTC

clone_size: -
v_call: TRBV12-3/TRBV12-4
j_call: TRBJ2-3
d_call: -
cdr3_aa: CASNRGVETDTQYF
cdr3_nt: TGTGCCAGCAACCGAGGGGTGGAGACAGATACGCAGTATTTT

clone_size: few
v_call: TRBV4-1
j_call: TRBJ2-3
d_call: -
cdr3_aa: CASSQSRPGTQYF
cdr3_nt: TGCGCCAGCAGCCAATCCCGGCCGGGGACGCAGTATTTT

clone_size: -
v_call: TRBV28
j_call: TRBJ2-2
d_call: -
cdr3_aa: CASRRTGDGNTGELFF
cdr3_nt: TGTGCCAGCAGGAGAACAGGAGACGGGAACACCGGGGAGCTGTTTTTT